The 3 T cell receptor beta chains reported below all come from one sample, sequenced in a study of shared clonotypes between healthy human individuals. Profiling relied on immunoSEQ multiplex PCR, and the TCRdb table lists in-frame clones only, not all of them. The table lists roughly 1,000,000 clones, around three quarters of them singletons. Source material: memory CD4+ T cells from PBMCs. Subset given: CD45RA-negative fraction. The receptor source for this set is a man aged 18-30 years in good health. Some clones in this sample may be carry-over from other donors' samples.

This clone was seen a handful of times. V gene TRBV9 combines with J gene TRBJ2-7, with 10 bases that match TRBD2. V was pared by 0 bases and J by 4 bases, with 4 bases of the junction left unmatched. Germline CDR1 SGDLS, CDR2 YYNGEE. The CDR3 spans 15 residues. DNA for the CDR3: TGTGCCAGCAGCGTAGGGGCTAGCGGGAGATACGAGCAGTACTTC. Its protein is CASSVGASGRYEQYF.

J is TRBJ1-2 and V is TRBV19, with D possibly being TRBD1 (6 bases). This CDR3 has 14 residues. V was trimmed by 4 bases and J by 6 bases, leaving 15 bases between them. Germline V CDR1 and CDR2: LNHDA, SQIVND (reference sequence). CDR3 protein: CASSTDSVKNGYTF. Written as DNA, the CDR3 is TGTGCCAGTAGTACGGACAGTGTAAAAAATGGCTACACCTTC.

V usage is TRBV5-1 and J usage is TRBJ2-1; perhaps TRBD1 as D (6 bases). The CDR3 is made up of 15 amino acids. The germline gives CDR1 SGHRS, CDR2 YFSETQ. V was shortened by 6 bases and J by 5 bases, with 18 bases between the two germline ends. The CDR3 reads CASTPDRISNNEQFF. The CDR3 DNA follows: TGCGCCAGCACCCCTGACAGGATTTCCAACAATGAGCAGTTCTTC. The full variable domain, with the rest looked up from reference TRBV5-1 and TRBJ2-1, is KAGVTQTPRYLIKTRGQQVTLSCSPISGHRSVSWYQQTPGQGLQFLFEYFSETQRNKGNFPGRFSGRQFSNSRSEMNVSTLELGDSALYLCASTPDRISNNEQFFGPGTRLTVL.